This T cell receptor beta chain appears in the sequencing data of a study of human T cells and chemical hapten exposure. Study-wide results and limits: Alopecia in the donors means their immune response may deviate from healthy people's.

Library preparation tagged each individual cDNA molecule with a unique molecular identifier. Study processing details: Approximately 99,000 TCRs per sample was the median, with a range of about 20,000 to 700,000. TCRdb processed the reads anew with MiXCR; each CDR3 protein has one entry. The V and J calls, along with clone size, are taken from TCRdb and not from the paper's own processing. The table includes 550 to 700 distinct CDR3 sequences, under 70% detected once. Trimming stripped 3 bases from V and 0 bases from J, with 12 bases between. CDR3 length: 15 residues. The germline gives CDR1 MGHDK, CDR2 SYGVNS. The treatment: therapeutic diphenylcyclopropenone sensitization with weekly scalp DPC. Points on this clonotype: Its specificity is not known.

This clonotype originated in an adult with alopecia areata. Some clones in this sample may be carry-over from other donors' samples. This table probably holds off-target reads from a library built for another chain. This chain joins TRBV25-1 and TRBJ2-7; tentatively, D is TRBD1 or TRBD2 (5 bases each). The sample was whole blood, taken before DPC sensitization or 2, 6, or about 24 weeks after (not recorded which). CDR3 DNA: TGTGCCAGCAGTGACCCCGGGACCAGCTCCTACGAGCAGTACTTC. Protein product: CASSDPGTSSYEQYF.